This TCR beta chain was identified in a study of shared clonotypes between healthy human individuals. The table came from immunoSEQ multiplex PCR; TCRdb's copy has only in-frame clones and leaves some out. The repertoire has around 690,000 clones, 90% of them found once; the top ten carry 34%. CDR3 length: 14 amino acids. V lost 5 bases, J lost 4 bases, and 12 bases lay in between. Germline CDR1 and CDR2: MNHEY and SMNVEV (reference sequence). V and J are TRBV27 and TRBJ2-1, with D perhaps matching TRBD1 (6 bases). This receptor was obtained from a man in his late teens or twenties in good health. Some clones in this sample may be carry-over from other donors' samples. The sample comprised memory CD8+ T cells from PBMCs. Noted subset: CD45RO+ cells pooled with CCR7-negative TemRA cells. CDR3: CASSTGQTYNEQFF. The CDR3 nucleotides read TGTGCCAGCAGTACCGGACAGACATACAATGAGCAGTTCTTC.